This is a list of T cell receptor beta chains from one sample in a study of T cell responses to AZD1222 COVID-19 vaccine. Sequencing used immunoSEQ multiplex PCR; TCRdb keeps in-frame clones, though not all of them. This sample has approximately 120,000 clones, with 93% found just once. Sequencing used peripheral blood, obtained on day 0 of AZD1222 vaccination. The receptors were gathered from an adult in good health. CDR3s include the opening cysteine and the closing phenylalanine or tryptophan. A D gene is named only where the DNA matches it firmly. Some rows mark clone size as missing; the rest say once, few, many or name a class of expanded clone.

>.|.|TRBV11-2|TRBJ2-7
TGTGCCAGCAGCTTAGCTCGGCCCCCGGTCGACGAGCAGTACTTC
CASSLARPPVDEQYF
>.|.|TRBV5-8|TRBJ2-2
TGTGCCAGCAGCCCGGAAGCCACCGGGGAGCTGTTTTTT
CASSPEATGELFF
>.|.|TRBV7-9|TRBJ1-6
TGTGCCAGCAGCCTCGACGGTAATTCACCCCTCCACTTT
CASSLDGNSPLHF
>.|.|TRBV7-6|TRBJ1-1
TGTGCCAGCAGCTTATTATATTTAGTGGCTTTCTTT
CASSLLYLVAFF
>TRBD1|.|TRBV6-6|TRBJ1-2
TGTGCCAGCAGCTGGACAGGTGTTTCGGGGGGCTACACCTTC
CASSWTGVSGGYTF
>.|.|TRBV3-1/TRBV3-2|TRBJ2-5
TGTGCCAGCAGCCAAGTTAAGTACCAAGAGACCCAGTACTTC
CASSQVKYQETQYF
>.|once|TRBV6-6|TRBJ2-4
TGTGCCAGCAGTGTAATACGAGAGGCCAAAAACATTCAGTACTTC
CASSVIREAKNIQYF
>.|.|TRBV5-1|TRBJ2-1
TGCGCCAGCAGCTTGGATCCTCCTAGCTCCTACAATGAGCAGTTCTTC
CASSLDPPSSYNEQFF
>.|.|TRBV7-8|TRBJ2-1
TGTGCCAGCAGCTTAGGGCTAGCTCCTGAGCAGTTCTTC
CASSLGLAPEQFF
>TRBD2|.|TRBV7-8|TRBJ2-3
TGTGCCAGCAGCTTATACCGGACTAGGAGTTTTAGCACAGATACGCAGTATTTT
CASSLYRTRSFSTDTQYF
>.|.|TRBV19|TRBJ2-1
TGTGCCAGTACCTTCCCACCACAGGGAGGCTCCTACAATGAGCAGTTCTTC
CASTFPPQGGSYNEQFF
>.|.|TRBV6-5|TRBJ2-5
TGTGCCAGCATTAAGGGGGAGGCCCGTCAAGAGACCCAGTACTTC
CASIKGEARQETQYF
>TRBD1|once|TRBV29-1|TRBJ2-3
TGCAGCGTGGAACCGGGACAGGGAGTGACAGATACGCAGTATTTT
CSVEPGQGVTDTQYF
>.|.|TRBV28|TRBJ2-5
TGTGCCAGCAGCAACCGCGGGGTCCTACAAGAGACCCAGTACTTC
CASSNRGVLQETQYF
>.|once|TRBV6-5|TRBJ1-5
TGTGCCAGTGTGGACAGAGCTAGCAATCAGCCCCAGCATTTT
CASVDRASNQPQHF
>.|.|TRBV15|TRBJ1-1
TGTGCCACCAGCGAGGGAGGACCGCCGAGGAGAGAAGCTTTCTTT
CATSEGGPPRREAFF
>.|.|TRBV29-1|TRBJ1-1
TGCAGCGTTGCTCTTGGTCTAATTCGGGGGCTGAGCACTGAAGCTTTCTTT
CSVALGLIRGLSTEAFF
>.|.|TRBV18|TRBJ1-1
TGTGCCAGCCTCAGGGATCCTCTGAACACTGAAGCTTTCTTT
CASLRDPLNTEAFF
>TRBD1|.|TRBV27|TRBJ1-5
TGTGCCAGCCAAAAGGGGGCGAGTCAGCCCCAGCATTTT
CASQKGASQPQHF
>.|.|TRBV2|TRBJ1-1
TGTGCCAGCACCCCGGAAGCTCCAGGCGCTTTCTTT
CASTPEAPGAFF
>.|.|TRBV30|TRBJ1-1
TGTGCCGGAACAGGGACCGGATACACTGAAGCTTTCTTT
CAGTGTGYTEAFF
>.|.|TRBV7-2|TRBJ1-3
TGTGCCAGCAGCTCAAGCAGGGGTGATACCATATATTTT
CASSSSRGDTIYF